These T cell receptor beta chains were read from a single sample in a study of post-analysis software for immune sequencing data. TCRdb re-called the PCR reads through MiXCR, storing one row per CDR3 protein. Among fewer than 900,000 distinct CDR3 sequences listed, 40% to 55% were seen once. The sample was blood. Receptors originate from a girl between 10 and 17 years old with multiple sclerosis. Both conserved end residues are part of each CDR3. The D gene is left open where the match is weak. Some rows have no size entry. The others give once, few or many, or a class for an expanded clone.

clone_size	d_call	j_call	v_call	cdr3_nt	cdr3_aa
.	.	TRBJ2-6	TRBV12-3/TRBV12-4	TGTGCCAGCAGTTGGGACTCTCGCTCTGGGGCCAACGTCCTGACTTTC	CASSWDSRSGANVLTF
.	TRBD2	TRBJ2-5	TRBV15	TGTGCCACCAGCAGAGAGGGAGGGAGCGGAGCTGACGCCCCGTACTTC	CATSREGGSGADAPYF
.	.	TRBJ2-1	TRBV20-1	TGCAGTGCAAGAGCCATCAGCTCCTACAATGAGCAGTTCTTC	CSARAISSYNEQFF
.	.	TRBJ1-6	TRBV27	TGTGCCAGCAGTTTCGGACACCCGAATAATTCACCCCTCCACTTT	CASSFGHPNNSPLHF
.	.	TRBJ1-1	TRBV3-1	TGTGCCAGCAGCCAAGGTTTCGGACGTTTGAGGAACTCTGAAGCTTTCTTT	CASSQGFGRLRNSEAFF
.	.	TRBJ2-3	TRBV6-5	TGTGCCAGCACCCCCTTGAGGGTCGGGTCCACAGATACGCAGTATTTT	CASTPLRVGSTDTQYF
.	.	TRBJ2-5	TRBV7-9	TGTGCCAGCAGCTCCACGGGGAATCAAGAGACCCAGTACTTC	CASSSTGNQETQYF
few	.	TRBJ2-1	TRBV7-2	TGTGCCAGCAGCCAACCCCCAGAAGATGAGCAGTTCTTC	CASSQPPEDEQFF
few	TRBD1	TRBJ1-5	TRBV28	TGTGCCAGCAGCAAACAACAGGGGTGGAATCAGCCCCAGCATTTT	CASSKQQGWNQPQHF
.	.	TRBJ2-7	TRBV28	TGTGCCAGCAGTTTGGGGCCGCCCTCCTACGAGCAGTACTTC	CASSLGPPSYEQYF
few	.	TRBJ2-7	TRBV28	TGTGCCAGCAGTTTCCCGGGGGACAGCAAATACGAGCAGTACTTC	CASSFPGDSKYEQYF
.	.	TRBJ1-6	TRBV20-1	TGCAGTGCTAGTGGTTCGGGCCACGTGGGATCACCCCTCCACTTT	CSASGSGHVGSPLHF
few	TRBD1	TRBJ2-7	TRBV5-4	TGTGCCAACAGACTCAGGGGGACCGAGCAGTACTTC	CANRLRGTEQYF
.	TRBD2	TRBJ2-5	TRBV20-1	TGCACCCCCACAGCGGGACCCCAAGAGACCCAGTACTTC	CTPTAGPQETQYF
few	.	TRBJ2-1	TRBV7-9	TGTGCCAGCAGCCCATCTGGCCGGGACACCGGCGCCAATGAGCAGTTCTTC	CASSPSGRDTGANEQFF
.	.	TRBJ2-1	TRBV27	TGTGCCAGCAGTTTTGGGTTTTCCTACAATGAGCAGTTCTTC	CASSFGFSYNEQFF
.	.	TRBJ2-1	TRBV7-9	TGTGCCAGCAGCTTCACAGGGAACAATGAGCAGTTCTTC	CASSFTGNNEQFF
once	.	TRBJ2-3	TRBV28	TGTGCCAGCAGTTGGTCAGGCACAGATACGCAGTATTTT	CASSWSGTDTQYF
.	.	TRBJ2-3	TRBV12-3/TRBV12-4	TGTGCCAGCAGTCCCGCGATCACAGATACGCAGTATTTT	CASSPAITDTQYF
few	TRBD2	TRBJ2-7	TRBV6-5	TGTGCCAGCAGACGACGGACTAGCGGCCCCATCCACGAGCAGTACTTC	CASRRRTSGPIHEQYF
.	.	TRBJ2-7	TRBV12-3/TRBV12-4	TGTGCCAGCACCCCTACCGACTACGAACAGTACTTC	CASTPTDYEQYF
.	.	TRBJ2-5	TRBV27	TGTGCCAGCAGTCCCCTCACGCGACTAGTTGAGTACTTC	CASSPLTRLVEYF
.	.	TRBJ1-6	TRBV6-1	TGTGCCAGCAGCAGGCGGCCTCCAGGGATGTCACCCCTCCACTTT	CASSRRPPGMSPLHF
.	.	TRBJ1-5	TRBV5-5	TGTGTCAGCAGCCCCGGAATAGGCAATCAGCCCCAGCATTTT	CVSSPGIGNQPQHF
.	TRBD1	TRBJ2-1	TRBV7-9	TGTGCCAGCAGCTTAGTTTCCTATTATCAGGGGGACAATGAGCAGTTCTTC	CASSLVSYYQGDNEQFF